This T cell receptor (beta chain) was sequenced for a study of vaccination and CD4 T cells after COVID-19. Study-wide background: Eight to ten convalescent patients had mild and one had severe PCR-confirmed SARS-CoV-2 disease. Cellular stimulation was performed using overlapping spike peptides derived from SARS-CoV-2, HCoV-NL63, HCoV-OC43 and HCoV-229E.

This clonotype was observed a few times. Its cognate antigen is unknown. Cultured CD4+ T-cell DNA underwent Oncomine TCR Beta short-read sequencing. Via MiXCR, TCRdb re-called the PCR reads, giving one row per CDR3 protein. The table shows 17,000 or so distinct CDR3 sequences, with 48% occurring only once. Study conclusions and caveats: From a median of roughly 21 to 38, SARS-CoV-2-reactive clonotypes increased, though not significantly.

The treatment here: roughly 11-day PBMC culture with coronavirus spike peptide pools or control peptides (ViraFEST assay). With peptide pools, ViraFEST first expanded antigen-specific T cells and afterwards sequenced their TCRs. The sequencing used CD4+ T cells from blood, cultured in vitro, collected before SARS-CoV-2 vaccination. This TCR was sampled from a human donor who had recovered from COVID-19.

The CDR3, as DNA: TGTGCCAGTAGTATACGACAGGGGGTTACTAATCAGCCCCAGCATTTT. Translating it yields CASSIRQGVTNQPQHF. The J gene is TRBJ1-5, the V gene TRBV19, with 9 bases lining up with TRBD1. The CDR3 length is 16 residues. V was pared by 2 bases and J by 4 bases, with 6 bases of the junction left unmatched. The germline V gene has CDR1 LNHDA and CDR2 SQIVND (reference sequence).